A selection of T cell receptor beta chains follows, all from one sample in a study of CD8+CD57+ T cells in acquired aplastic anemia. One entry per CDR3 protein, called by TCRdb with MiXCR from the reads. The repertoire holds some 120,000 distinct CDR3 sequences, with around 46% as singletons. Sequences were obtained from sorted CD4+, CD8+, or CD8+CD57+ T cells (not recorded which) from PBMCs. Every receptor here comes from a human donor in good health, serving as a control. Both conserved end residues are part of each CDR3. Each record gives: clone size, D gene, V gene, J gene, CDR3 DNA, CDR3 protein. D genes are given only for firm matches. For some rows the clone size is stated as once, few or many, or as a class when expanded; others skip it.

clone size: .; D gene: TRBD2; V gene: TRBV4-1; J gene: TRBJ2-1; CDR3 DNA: TGCGCCAGCAGCAGGACTAGCGGGGGCCCAAGCTCCTACAATGAGCAGTTCTTC; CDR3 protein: CASSRTSGGPSSYNEQFF
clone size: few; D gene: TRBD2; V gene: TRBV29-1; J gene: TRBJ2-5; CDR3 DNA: TGCAGCGTTGAGCTAGCGGGGGGGCCGGAGACCCAGTACTTC; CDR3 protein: CSVELAGGPETQYF
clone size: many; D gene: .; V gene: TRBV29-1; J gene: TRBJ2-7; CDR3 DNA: TGCAGCGTTGGGGGTCGGGGAGACAGGTCCCCACCTAACTACGAGCAGTACTTC; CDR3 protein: CSVGGRGDRSPPNYEQYF
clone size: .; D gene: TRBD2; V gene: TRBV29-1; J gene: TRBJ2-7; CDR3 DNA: TGCAGCGTTGAAGTTCGGTCCGAACTAGCGGCTAGCTCCTACGAGCAGTACTTC; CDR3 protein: CSVEVRSELAASSYEQYF
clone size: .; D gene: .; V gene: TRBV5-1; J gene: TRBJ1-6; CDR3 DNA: TGCGCCAGCAGCTTGGAGGGAGCAACTAATTCACCCCTCCACTTT; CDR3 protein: CASSLEGATNSPLHF
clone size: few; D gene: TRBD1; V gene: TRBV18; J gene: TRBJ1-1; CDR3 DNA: TGTGCCAGCTCACCAGAGGAGATGACAGGGGGTATGAACACTGAAGCTTTCTTT; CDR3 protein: CASSPEEMTGGMNTEAFF
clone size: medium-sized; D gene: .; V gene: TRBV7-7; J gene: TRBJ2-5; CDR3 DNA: TGTGCCAGCGGGTCCCAAGAGACCCAGTACTTC; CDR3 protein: CASGSQETQYF
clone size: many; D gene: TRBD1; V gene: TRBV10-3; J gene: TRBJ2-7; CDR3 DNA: TGTGCCATCAGTGAACACCAGGGGGCCGGTGAGGGCGAGCAGTACTTC; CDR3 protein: CAISEHQGAGEGEQYF
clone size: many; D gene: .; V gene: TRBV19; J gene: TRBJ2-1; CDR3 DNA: .; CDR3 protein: CASTSAGRYNEQFF
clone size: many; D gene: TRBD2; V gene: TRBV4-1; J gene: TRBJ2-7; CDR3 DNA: TGCGCCAGCAGCCAAGTTTTGCGGGGGTCCTACGAGCAGTACTTC; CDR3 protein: CASSQVLRGSYEQYF
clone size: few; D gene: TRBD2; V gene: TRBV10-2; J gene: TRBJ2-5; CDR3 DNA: TGCGCCAGCAGGGAGCGGGGGGGTCGGGAGACCCAGTACTTC; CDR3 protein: CASRERGGRETQYF
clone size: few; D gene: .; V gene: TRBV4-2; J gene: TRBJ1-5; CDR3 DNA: TGTGCCAGCAGTCGGGGGGATTTTGGGAGCAATCAGCCCCAGCATTTT; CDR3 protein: CASSRGDFGSNQPQHF
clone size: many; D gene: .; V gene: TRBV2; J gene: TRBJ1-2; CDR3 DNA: TGTGCCAGCAGTGGGCAAGGGCAGGGCTTCTATGGCTACACCTTC; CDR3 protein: CASSGQGQGFYGYTF
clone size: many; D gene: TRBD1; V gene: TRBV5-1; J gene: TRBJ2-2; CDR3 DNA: TGCGCCAGCAGCATCGGGACAGTTAACACCGGGGAGCTGTTTTTT; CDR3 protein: CASSIGTVNTGELFF
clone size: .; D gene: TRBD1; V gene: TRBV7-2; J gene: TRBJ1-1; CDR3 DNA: TGTGCCAGCAGCTGGTGGCAGGGGGGATCGGGGGGCACTGAAGCTTTCTTT; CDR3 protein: CASSWWQGGSGGTEAFF
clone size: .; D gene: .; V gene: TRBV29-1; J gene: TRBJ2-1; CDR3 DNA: TGCAGCGCGTGGGTCGATGAGCAGTTCTTC; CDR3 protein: CSAWVDEQFF
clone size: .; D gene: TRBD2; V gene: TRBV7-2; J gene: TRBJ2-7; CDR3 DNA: TGTGCCAGTACCGAGACTAGCGGCTACGAGCAGTACTTC; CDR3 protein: CASTETSGYEQYF
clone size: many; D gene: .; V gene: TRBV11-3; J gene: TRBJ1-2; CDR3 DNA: TGTGCCAGCAGCTTAGGAAGGGCTGTTGGCTACACCTTC; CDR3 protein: CASSLGRAVGYTF
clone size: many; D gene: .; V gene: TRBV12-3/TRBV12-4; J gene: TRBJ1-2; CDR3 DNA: TGTGCCAGCAGTACTCGGACCGCTAACTATGGCTACACCTTC; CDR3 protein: CASSTRTANYGYTF
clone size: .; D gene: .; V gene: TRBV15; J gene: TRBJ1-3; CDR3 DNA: TGTGCCACCAGCAGAGATCCGGCCAACTCTGGAAACACCATATATTTT; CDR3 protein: CATSRDPANSGNTIYF